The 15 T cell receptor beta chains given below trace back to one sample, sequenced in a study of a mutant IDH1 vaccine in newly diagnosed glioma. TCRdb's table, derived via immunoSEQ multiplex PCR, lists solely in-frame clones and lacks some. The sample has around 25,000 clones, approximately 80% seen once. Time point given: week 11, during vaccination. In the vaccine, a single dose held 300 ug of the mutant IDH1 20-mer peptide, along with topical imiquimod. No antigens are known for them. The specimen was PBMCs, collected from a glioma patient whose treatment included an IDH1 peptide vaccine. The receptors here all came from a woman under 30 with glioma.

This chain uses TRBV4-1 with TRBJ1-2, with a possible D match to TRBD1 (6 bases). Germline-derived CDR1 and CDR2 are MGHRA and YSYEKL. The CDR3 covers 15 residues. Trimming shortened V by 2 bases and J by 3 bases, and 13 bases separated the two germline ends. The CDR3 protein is CASSQTQGEDYGYTF. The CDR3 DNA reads TGCGCCAGCAGCCAAACACAGGGAGAAGACTATGGCTACACCTTC.

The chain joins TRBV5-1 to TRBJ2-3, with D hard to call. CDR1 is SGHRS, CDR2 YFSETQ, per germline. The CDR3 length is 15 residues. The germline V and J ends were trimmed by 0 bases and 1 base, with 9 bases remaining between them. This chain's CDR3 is CASSLEGQGTDTQYF. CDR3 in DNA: TGCGCCAGCAGCTTGGAAGGCCAGGGCACAGATACGCAGTATTTT.

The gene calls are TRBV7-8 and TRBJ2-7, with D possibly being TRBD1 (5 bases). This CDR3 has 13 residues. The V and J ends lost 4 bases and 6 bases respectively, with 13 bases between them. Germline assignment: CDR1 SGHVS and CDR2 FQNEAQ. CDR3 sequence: CASSSTVEAEQYF. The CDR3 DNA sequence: TGTGCCAGCAGCTCGACAGTAGAGGCCGAGCAGTACTTC.

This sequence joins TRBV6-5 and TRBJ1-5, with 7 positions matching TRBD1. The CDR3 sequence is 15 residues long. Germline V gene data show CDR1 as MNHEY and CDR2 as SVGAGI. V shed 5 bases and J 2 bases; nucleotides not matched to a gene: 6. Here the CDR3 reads CASSKQGGGNQPQHF. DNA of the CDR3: TGTGCCAGCAGTAAGCAGGGGGGGGGCAATCAGCCCCAGCATTTT.

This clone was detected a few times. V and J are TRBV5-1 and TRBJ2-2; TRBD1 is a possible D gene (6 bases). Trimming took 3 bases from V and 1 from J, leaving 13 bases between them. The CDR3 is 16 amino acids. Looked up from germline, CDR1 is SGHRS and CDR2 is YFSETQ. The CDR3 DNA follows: TGCGCCAGCAGCTCCCCACAGGGCCTGAACACCGGGGAGCTGTTTTTT. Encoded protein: CASSSPQGLNTGELFF.

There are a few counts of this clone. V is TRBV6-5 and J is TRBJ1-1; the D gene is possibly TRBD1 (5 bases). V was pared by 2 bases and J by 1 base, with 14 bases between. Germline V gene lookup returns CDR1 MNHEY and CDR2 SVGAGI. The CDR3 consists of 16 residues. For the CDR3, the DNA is TGTGCCAGCAGTTACCAATTGGGCAGGGAGAACACTGAAGCTTTCTTT. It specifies CASSYQLGRENTEAFF.

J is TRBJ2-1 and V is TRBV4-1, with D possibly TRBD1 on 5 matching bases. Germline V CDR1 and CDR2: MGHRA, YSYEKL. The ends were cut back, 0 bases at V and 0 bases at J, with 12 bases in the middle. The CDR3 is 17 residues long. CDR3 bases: TGCGCCAGCAGCCAAGAGTTCAGGGCTAGCTCCTACAATGAGCAGTTCTTC. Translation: CASSQEFRASSYNEQFF.

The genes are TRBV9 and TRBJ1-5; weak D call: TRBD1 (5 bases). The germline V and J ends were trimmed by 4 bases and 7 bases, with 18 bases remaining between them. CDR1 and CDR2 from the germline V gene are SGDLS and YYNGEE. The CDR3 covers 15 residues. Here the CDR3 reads CASSPRGREGQPQHF. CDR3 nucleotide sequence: TGTGCCAGCAGCCCCCGTGGCAGGGAGGGGCAGCCCCAGCATTTT.

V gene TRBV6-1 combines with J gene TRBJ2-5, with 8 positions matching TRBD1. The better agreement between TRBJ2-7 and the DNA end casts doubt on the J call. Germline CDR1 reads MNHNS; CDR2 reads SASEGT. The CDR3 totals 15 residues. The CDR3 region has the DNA TGTGCCAGCAGTGAGAGTCAGGGGGCCACCTACGAGCAGTACTTC. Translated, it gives CASSESQGATYEQYF.

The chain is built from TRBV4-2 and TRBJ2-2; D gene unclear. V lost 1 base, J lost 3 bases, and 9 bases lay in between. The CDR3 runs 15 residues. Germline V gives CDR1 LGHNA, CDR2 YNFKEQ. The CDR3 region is CASSQVVADTGELFF. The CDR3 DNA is TGTGCCAGCAGCCAAGTGGTGGCAGACACCGGGGAGCTGTTTTTT.

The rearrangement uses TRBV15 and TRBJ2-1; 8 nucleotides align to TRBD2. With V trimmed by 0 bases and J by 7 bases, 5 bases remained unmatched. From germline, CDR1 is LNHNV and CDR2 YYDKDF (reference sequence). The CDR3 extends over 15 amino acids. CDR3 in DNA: TGTGCCACCAGCAGAGATTCGCGGGAGGTTAATGAGCAGTTCTTC. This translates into CATSRDSREVNEQFF. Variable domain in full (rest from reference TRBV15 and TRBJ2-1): DAMVIQNPRYQVTQFGKPVTLSCSQTLNHNVMYWYQQKSSQAPKLLFHYYDKDFNNEADTPDNFQSRRPNTSFCFLDIRSPGLGDTAMYLCATSRDSREVNEQFFGPGTRLTVL.

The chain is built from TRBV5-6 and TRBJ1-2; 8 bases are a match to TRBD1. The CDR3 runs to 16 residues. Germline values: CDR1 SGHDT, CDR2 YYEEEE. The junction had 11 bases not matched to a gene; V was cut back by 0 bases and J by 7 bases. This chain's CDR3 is CASSLAFGQGIGGYTF. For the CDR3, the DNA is TGTGCCAGCAGCTTGGCTTTTGGACAGGGCATTGGTGGCTACACCTTC.

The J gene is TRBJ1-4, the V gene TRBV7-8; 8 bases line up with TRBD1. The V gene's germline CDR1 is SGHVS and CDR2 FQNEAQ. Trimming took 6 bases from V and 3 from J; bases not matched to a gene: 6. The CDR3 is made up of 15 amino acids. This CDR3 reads CASSSRGLPNEKLFF. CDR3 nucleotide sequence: TGTGCCAGCAGTTCCAGGGGGCTCCCTAATGAAAAACTGTTTTTT.

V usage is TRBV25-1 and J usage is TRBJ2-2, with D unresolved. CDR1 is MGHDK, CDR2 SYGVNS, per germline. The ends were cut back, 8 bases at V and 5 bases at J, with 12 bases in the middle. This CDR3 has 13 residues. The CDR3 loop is CASGLSRTGELFF. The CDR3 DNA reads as TGTGCCAGCGGGCTCTCGAGAACCGGGGAGCTGTTTTTT.

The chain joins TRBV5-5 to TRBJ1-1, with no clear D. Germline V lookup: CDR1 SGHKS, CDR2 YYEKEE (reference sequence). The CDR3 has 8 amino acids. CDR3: CPGTEAFF. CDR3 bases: TGTCCCGGCACTGAAGCTTTCTTT.